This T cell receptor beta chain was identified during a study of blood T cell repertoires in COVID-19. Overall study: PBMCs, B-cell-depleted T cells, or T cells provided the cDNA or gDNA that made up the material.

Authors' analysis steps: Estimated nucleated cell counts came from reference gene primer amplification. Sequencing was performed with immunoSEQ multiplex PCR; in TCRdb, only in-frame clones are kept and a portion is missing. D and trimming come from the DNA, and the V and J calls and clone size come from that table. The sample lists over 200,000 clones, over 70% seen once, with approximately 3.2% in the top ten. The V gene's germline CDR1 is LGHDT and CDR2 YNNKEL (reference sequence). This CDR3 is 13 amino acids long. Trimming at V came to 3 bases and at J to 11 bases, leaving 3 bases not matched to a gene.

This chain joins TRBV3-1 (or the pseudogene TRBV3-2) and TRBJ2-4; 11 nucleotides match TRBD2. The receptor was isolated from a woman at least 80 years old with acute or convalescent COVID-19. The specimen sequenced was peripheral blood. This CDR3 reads CASSHTSGGLQYF. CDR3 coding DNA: TGTGCCAGCAGCCATACTAGCGGGGGCCTTCAGTACTTC.